This TCR beta chain was obtained from a study of a mutant IDH1 vaccine in newly diagnosed glioma. Study details: In some groups vaccination began 4-6 weeks post-radiotherapy; others received it with temozolomide. In the visit schedule, V12 fell in week 35, while V13 fell in week 47. Study-wide results and caveats: Overall, 80% to 95% of patients had vaccine-induced immune responses.

Clones were read by immunoSEQ multiplex PCR, and TCRdb kept only the in-frame ones, dropping some. The repertoire holds some 58,000 clones, around 81% seen once, with 5.4% in the top ten. Of note for this clone: The antigen remains undetermined.

Time point given: week 35, safety follow-up. The study gave 300 ug of mutant IDH1 20-mer peptide per vaccine dose, with topical imiquimod. Donors had new WHO grade 3 or 4 IDH1-mutant, ATRX-lost astrocytomas. Looked up from germline, CDR1 is LGHNT and CDR2 is FRNRAP. V lost 1 base to trimming and J lost 5 bases, with 5 bases between them. This CDR3 is 12 amino acids long. The rearrangement links TRBV12-5 to TRBJ1-2; D ambiguous. The sequences come from PBMCs, collected from a glioma patient whose treatment included an IDH1 peptide vaccine. This receptor was identified in a man aged 35-49 years with glioma. The CDR3 sequence: CASGLEGYGYTF. DNA of the CDR3: TGTGCTAGTGGTTTGGAGGGATATGGCTACACCTTC.